The rows below give T cell receptor beta chains drawn from one sample of a study of cytomegalovirus exposure and HLA in healthy donors. The table came from immunoSEQ multiplex PCR; TCRdb's copy has only in-frame clones and leaves some out. The sample contains 110,000 to 150,000 clones, approximately 78% of which appear only once. Material: PBMCs. These receptors were collected from a woman aged 40 to 49 in good health and CMV-seropositive. Both conserved end residues are part of each CDR3. The D gene is left open where the match is weak. Clone size is shown for a subset of rows, as once, few, many or a class of expanded clone.

v_call: TRBV11-2
j_call: TRBJ2-7
clone_size: .
d_call: .
cdr3_aa: CASSLGGSSYEQYF
cdr3_nt: TGTGCCAGCAGCTTAGGCGGTTCTTCCTACGAGCAGTACTTC

v_call: TRBV4-3
j_call: TRBJ2-2
clone_size: once
d_call: TRBD2
cdr3_aa: CASSRGGGAGELFF
cdr3_nt: TGCGCCAGCAGCCGGGGCGGGGGGGCCGGGGAGCTGTTTTTT

v_call: TRBV9
j_call: TRBJ2-1
clone_size: .
d_call: .
cdr3_aa: CASSGSLRRSYNEQFF
cdr3_nt: TGTGCCAGCAGCGGGTCCCTGCGGCGATCATACAATGAGCAGTTCTTC

v_call: TRBV27
j_call: TRBJ2-1
clone_size: .
d_call: TRBD2
cdr3_aa: CASSFSGTTRLVSYNEQFF
cdr3_nt: TGTGCCAGCAGTTTCTCCGGGACTACCCGTCTCGTCTCCTACAATGAGCAGTTCTTC

v_call: TRBV27
j_call: TRBJ2-7
clone_size: .
d_call: TRBD1
cdr3_aa: CASSAGGYEQYF
cdr3_nt: TGTGCCAGCAGCGCAGGGGGCTACGAGCAGTACTTC

v_call: TRBV5-1
j_call: TRBJ1-1
clone_size: .
d_call: TRBD1
cdr3_aa: CASSGQGELGTEAFF
cdr3_nt: TGCGCCAGCAGCGGACAGGGGGAGCTCGGCACTGAAGCTTTCTTT

v_call: TRBV19
j_call: TRBJ1-4
clone_size: .
d_call: .
cdr3_aa: CASHKRPSTNEKLFF
cdr3_nt: TGTGCCAGCCACAAGCGGCCTTCAACTAATGAAAAACTGTTTTTT

v_call: TRBV7-9
j_call: TRBJ2-2
clone_size: .
d_call: .
cdr3_aa: CASSLGQGGTGELFF
cdr3_nt: TGTGCCAGCAGCTTAGGGCAGGGAGGTACCGGGGAGCTGTTTTTT

v_call: TRBV10-2
j_call: TRBJ2-2
clone_size: .
d_call: .
cdr3_aa: CASSLTGNTGELFF
cdr3_nt: TGCGCCAGCAGTTTGACAGGAAACACCGGGGAGCTGTTTTTT

v_call: TRBV14
j_call: TRBJ1-2
clone_size: .
d_call: TRBD1
cdr3_aa: CASSPKTGGGGYTF
cdr3_nt: TGTGCCAGCAGCCCTAAGACAGGGGGTGGAGGCTACACCTTC

v_call: TRBV6-5
j_call: TRBJ2-7
clone_size: .
d_call: .
cdr3_aa: CASSYRDPPYEQYF
cdr3_nt: TGTGCCAGCAGTTACCGGGATCCACCCTACGAGCAGTACTTC

v_call: TRBV30
j_call: TRBJ1-2
clone_size: .
d_call: TRBD1
cdr3_aa: CAWRTGLYYGYTF
cdr3_nt: TGTGCCTGGAGGACAGGGCTTTACTATGGCTACACCTTC

v_call: TRBV19
j_call: TRBJ1-2
clone_size: .
d_call: TRBD1
cdr3_aa: CASRPGQGYGYTF
cdr3_nt: TGTGCCAGTAGACCGGGACAGGGATATGGCTACACCTTC

v_call: TRBV2
j_call: TRBJ1-2
clone_size: once
d_call: .
cdr3_aa: CASSEAGGNYGYTF
cdr3_nt: TGTGCCAGCAGTGAAGCGGGAGGAAACTATGGCTACACCTTC

v_call: TRBV9
j_call: TRBJ2-3
clone_size: .
d_call: .
cdr3_aa: CASSFAGRDTQYF
cdr3_nt: TGTGCCAGCAGCTTTGCGGGGCGGGATACGCAGTATTTT

v_call: TRBV5-1
j_call: TRBJ2-7
clone_size: .
d_call: TRBD1
cdr3_aa: CASSPGGGQGTYEQCF
cdr3_nt: TGCGCCAGCAGCCCTGGCGGGGGACAGGGAACCTACGAGCAGTGCTTC

v_call: TRBV19
j_call: TRBJ1-1
clone_size: .
d_call: .
cdr3_aa: CASSIQWALNTEAFF
cdr3_nt: TGTGCCAGTAGTATTCAGTGGGCTTTGAACACTGAAGCTTTCTTT

v_call: TRBV11-3
j_call: TRBJ2-2
clone_size: .
d_call: TRBD1
cdr3_aa: CASSQGAGELFF
cdr3_nt: TGTGCCAGCAGCCAGGGGGCCGGGGAGCTGTTTTTT

v_call: TRBV1
j_call: TRBJ2-7
clone_size: .
d_call: .
cdr3_aa: CTSSFNEQYF
cdr3_nt: TGCACCAGCAGCTTCAACGAGCAGTACTTC

v_call: TRBV27
j_call: TRBJ1-5
clone_size: .
d_call: .
cdr3_aa: CASSPRGDALGPQHF
cdr3_nt: TGTGCCAGCAGTCCTCGGGGTGACGCCTTAGGGCCCCAGCATTTT

v_call: TRBV4-1
j_call: TRBJ1-5
clone_size: .
d_call: TRBD1
cdr3_aa: CASSQESWGWGQGDQPQHF
cdr3_nt: TGCGCCAGCAGCCAAGAGAGCTGGGGATGGGGACAGGGAGATCAGCCCCAGCATTTT

v_call: TRBV28
j_call: TRBJ1-1
clone_size: .
d_call: .
cdr3_aa: CASSPMDTNTEAFF
cdr3_nt: TGTGCCAGCAGTCCGATGGACACGAACACTGAAGCTTTCTTT

v_call: TRBV6-5
j_call: TRBJ2-7
clone_size: .
d_call: TRBD1
cdr3_aa: CASSNDRDSYEQYF
cdr3_nt: TGTGCCAGCAGCAACGACAGGGATTCCTACGAGCAGTACTTC

v_call: TRBV6-6
j_call: TRBJ2-3
clone_size: few
d_call: TRBD1
cdr3_aa: CASTDGTGGTDTQYF
cdr3_nt: TGTGCCAGCACCGACGGGACAGGGGGCACAGATACGCAGTATTTT

v_call: TRBV2
j_call: TRBJ2-1
clone_size: .
d_call: TRBD1
cdr3_aa: CASRGTGGEINEQFF
cdr3_nt: TGTGCCAGCAGGGGGACAGGGGGCGAAATCAATGAGCAGTTCTTC

v_call: TRBV28
j_call: TRBJ1-5
clone_size: .
d_call: TRBD1
cdr3_aa: CASSRQGSNQPQHF
cdr3_nt: TGTGCCAGCAGTCGACAGGGGAGCAATCAGCCCCAGCATTTT

v_call: TRBV27
j_call: TRBJ2-3
clone_size: few
d_call: TRBD1
cdr3_aa: CASSPPGTGQYF
cdr3_nt: TGTGCCAGCAGCCCACCCGGGACAGGGCAGTATTTT

v_call: TRBV7-8
j_call: TRBJ2-1
clone_size: .
d_call: TRBD2
cdr3_aa: CASGGVVADNEQFF
cdr3_nt: TGTGCCAGCGGGGGGGTAGTGGCAGACAATGAGCAGTTCTTC

v_call: TRBV25-1
j_call: TRBJ2-2
clone_size: .
d_call: TRBD1
cdr3_aa: CASSDREIGTGELFF
cdr3_nt: TGTGCCAGCAGCGACAGGGAAATTGGCACCGGGGAGCTGTTTTTT

v_call: TRBV28
j_call: TRBJ1-1
clone_size: .
d_call: .
cdr3_aa: CASSSQGFPEAFF
cdr3_nt: TGTGCCAGCAGTTCTCAGGGGTTCCCTGAAGCTTTCTTT

v_call: TRBV9
j_call: TRBJ2-3
clone_size: .
d_call: TRBD2
cdr3_aa: CASSVVPYGGAGSDTQYF
cdr3_nt: TGTGCCAGCAGCGTGGTCCCCTACGGGGGGGCAGGATCGGATACGCAGTATTTT

v_call: TRBV28
j_call: TRBJ2-1
clone_size: .
d_call: TRBD2
cdr3_aa: CASSFLAGPWGSSSYNEQFF
cdr3_nt: TGTGCCAGCAGTTTCCTAGCGGGTCCTTGGGGGTCTTCCTCCTACAATGAGCAGTTCTTC

v_call: TRBV7-3
j_call: TRBJ1-1
clone_size: .
d_call: .
cdr3_aa: CASSFPGYCKEAFF
cdr3_nt: TGTGCCAGCAGCTTTCCAGGCTACTGTAAGGAAGCTTTCTTT

v_call: TRBV29-1
j_call: TRBJ2-7
clone_size: .
d_call: TRBD1
cdr3_aa: CSARDRDYEQYF
cdr3_nt: TGCAGCGCCCGGGACAGGGACTACGAGCAGTACTTC

v_call: TRBV27
j_call: TRBJ2-1
clone_size: .
d_call: TRBD2
cdr3_aa: CASTGTSGRAGSYNEQFF
cdr3_nt: TGTGCCAGCACCGGGACTAGCGGGAGGGCGGGCTCCTACAATGAGCAGTTCTTC

v_call: TRBV27
j_call: TRBJ1-5
clone_size: .
d_call: .
cdr3_aa: CASSITGYNQPQHF
cdr3_nt: TGTGCCAGCAGTATAACAGGGTACAATCAGCCCCAGCATTTT

v_call: TRBV13
j_call: TRBJ2-5
clone_size: .
d_call: TRBD2
cdr3_aa: CASSSGGLAGTAQYF
cdr3_nt: TGTGCCAGCAGCTCCGGGGGACTAGCGGGGACCGCCCAGTACTTC

v_call: TRBV4-1
j_call: TRBJ1-4
clone_size: few
d_call: .
cdr3_aa: CASSPGDREVEKLFF
cdr3_nt: TGCGCCAGCAGCCCGGGAGATAGGGAAGTTGAAAAACTGTTTTTT

v_call: TRBV5-4
j_call: TRBJ2-7
clone_size: .
d_call: .
cdr3_aa: CASSSFGSSYEQYF
cdr3_nt: TGTGCCAGCAGCTCCTTCGGGAGCTCCTACGAGCAGTACTTC